A single sample is the source of the 32 T cell receptor beta chains below, sequenced in a study of brain metastases from non-small cell lung cancer. The repertoire was sequenced with immunoSEQ multiplex PCR; TCRdb's copy has only in-frame clones and lacks some. Found here are 600 to 850 clones, approximately 90% of them singletons; the top ten hold roughly 7.3%. Sequencing was carried out using tissue from a brain metastasis. Receptors originate from a donor aged 40 or over with non-small cell lung cancer.

V and J are TRBV29-1 and TRBJ2-1; 10 bases line up with TRBD2. There are 14 residues in the CDR3. Germline assignment: CDR1 SQVTM and CDR2 ANQGSEA. V lost 4 bases and J lost 6; bases outside the gene matches: 6. The CDR3 sequence is CSVARASGGNEQFF. DNA of the CDR3: TGCAGCGTTGCGAGGGCTAGCGGGGGCAATGAGCAGTTCTTC.

In this sample, this clone turned up once. The rearrangement links TRBV9 to TRBJ2-5, with 7 bases that match TRBD2. CDR3 length equals 14 residues. Germline V gives CDR1 SGDLS, CDR2 YYNGEE. Unmatched junction bases numbered 6, after V lost 4 bases and J lost 3 bases. Here the CDR3 reads CASSRGVGEETQYF. The CDR3 DNA is TGTGCCAGCAGCCGGGGGGTGGGAGAAGAGACCCAGTACTTC.

The sample holds one count of this clone. This chain joins TRBV5-1 and TRBJ2-4; a possible D gene is TRBD1 (6 bases). V was clipped by 0 bases and J by 4 bases, with 8 bases between them. Germline loops: CDR1 SGHRS, CDR2 YFSETQ. This CDR3 is 14 amino acids long. CDR3 nucleotides: TGCGCCAGCAGCTTGGGGCAGGGGAAAAACATTCAGTACTTC. Residues: CASSLGQGKNIQYF.

The chain links TRBV24-1 to TRBJ2-2, with D possibly matching TRBD2 (7 bases). Germline V gene sequence: CDR1 KGHDR, CDR2 SFDVKD. V lost 3 bases, J lost 7 bases, and 14 bases lay in between. CDR3 size: 15 residues. The CDR3 DNA sequence: TGTGCCACCAGTGATCCCCGGGGGGCAGACGGGGAGCTGTTTTTT. It codes for CATSDPRGADGELFF.

This clone turned up a few times. The gene calls are TRBV2 and TRBJ2-7, with D unresolved. With 3 bases removed from V and 0 bases from J, the gap between germline ends came to 12 bases. Germline V gives CDR1 SNHLY, CDR2 FYNNEI. The length of the CDR3 is 15 residues. DNA for the CDR3: TGTGCCAGCAGTGATGGTCAGGCCCTCTCCTACGAGCAGTACTTC. Residues: CASSDGQALSYEQYF.

The count of this clone is one. The chain links TRBV7-6 to TRBJ1-5; 8 bases are shared with TRBD1. The CDR3 is 16 amino acids. V was clipped by 4 bases and J by 4 bases; unmatched bases: 9. Germline V gene data show CDR1 as SGHVS and CDR2 as FNYEAQ. This CDR3 reads CASSYGQGGENQPQHF. DNA for the CDR3: TGTGCCAGCAGCTATGGACAGGGAGGAGAGAATCAGCCCCAGCATTTT.

This clone has more than one count but fewer than ten. V gene TRBV14 combines with J gene TRBJ1-2; D gene unclear. This CDR3 comprises 16 residues. Germline values: CDR1 SGHDN, CDR2 FVKESK. The ends were cut back, 0 bases at V and 4 bases at J, with 15 bases in the middle. CDR3 DNA sequence: TGTGCCAGCAGCCAAGAGGTCAGCTTTAACTTCTATGGCTACACCTTC. Translated, it gives CASSQEVSFNFYGYTF.

This clone was counted once. The gene calls are TRBV4-1 and TRBJ2-1, with D possibly being TRBD2 (5 bases). V lost 3 bases and J 8 bases, leaving 17 bases between the germline ends. Germline CDR1 reads MGHRA; CDR2 reads YSYEKL. CDR3 size: 15 residues. CDR3 bases: TGCGCCAGCAGCCAGAGCCGGGATTTTATCGATGAGCAGTTCTTC. Amino acids: CASSQSRDFIDEQFF.

This chain links TRBV7-9 with TRBJ1-2; TRBD1 matches at 10 bases. The trim removed 6 bases at V and 2 bases at J, leaving 6 bases unmatched. CDR1 and CDR2 (germline): SEHNR, FQNEAQ (reference sequence). The CDR3 spans 15 residues. The CDR3 bases are TGTGCCAGCAGTGATGGGACAGGGGTAAACTATGGCTACACCTTC. Translation: CASSDGTGVNYGYTF.

The chain combines TRBV29-1 with TRBJ1-3; no clear D. V gave up 7 bases and J gave up 8 bases, with 15 bases separating them. CDR1 and CDR2 (germline): SQVTM, ANQGSEA. This CDR3 is 12 amino acids long. CDR3 in amino acids: CSARGDAYTIYF. The CDR3 DNA sequence: TGCAGCGCCCGCGGGGATGCGTACACCATATATTTT.

This chain joins TRBV2 and TRBJ1-2; 10 bases are shared with TRBD1. CDR1 is SNHLY and CDR2 is FYNNEI in the germline V gene. The CDR3 extends over 15 amino acids. V was pared by 5 bases and J by 4 bases, with 7 bases of the junction left unmatched. CDR3 amino acids: CASSSGTGDAYGYTF. CDR3 coding DNA: TGTGCCAGCAGTAGCGGGACAGGGGATGCCTATGGCTACACCTTC.

The CDR3 DNA reads as TGTGCCAGCAGCTTAAGGGGTTGGGGGGCTTCTAACTATGGCTACACCTTC. This codes for CASSLRGWGASNYGYTF. The genes are TRBV7-2 and TRBJ1-2, with D possibly being TRBD1 (6 bases). The germline CDR1 and CDR2 sequences are SGHTA and FQGNSA. V gave up 2 bases and J gave up 0 bases, with 16 bases separating them. This CDR3 has 17 amino acids.

The J gene is TRBJ1-1, the V gene TRBV6-1, with 8 bases identical to TRBD1. CDR3 length: 13 amino acids. CDR1 and CDR2 (germline): MNHNS, SASEGT. The trim removed 3 bases at V and 8 bases at J, leaving 5 bases unmatched. The CDR3 region has the DNA TGTGCCAGCAGTGACAGGGGGCGAAGAGAAGCTTTCTTT. As protein: CASSDRGRREAFF.

This sequence joins TRBV4-2 and TRBJ2-3; 7 bases match TRBD2. The germline V gene has CDR1 LGHNA and CDR2 YNFKEQ. This CDR3 has 16 amino acids. Unmatched junction bases numbered 4, after V lost 0 bases and J lost 1 base. This CDR3 reads CASSQDQSGGTDTQYF. The CDR3 DNA follows: TGTGCCAGCAGCCAAGATCAGAGCGGGGGCACAGATACGCAGTATTTT.

The genes are TRBV6-5 and TRBJ1-1, with a weak D call TRBD1 (6 bases). V was clipped by 6 bases and J by 7 bases, with 18 bases between them. Germline CDR1 MNHEY, CDR2 SVGAGI. CDR3 length: 14 amino acids. CDR3 bases: TGTGCCAGCAGGGACAGCGGAATGAACGATGAAGCTTTCTTT. Its translation is CASRDSGMNDEAFF.

The V and J genes are TRBV6-6 and TRBJ2-7; TRBD1 agrees at 10 bases. V shed 2 bases and J 7 bases; nucleotides not matched to a gene: 2. The CDR3 has 13 residues. The germline V gene encodes CDR1 MNHNY and CDR2 SVGAGI (reference sequence). The CDR3 is CASSYGQGVEQYF. CDR3 bases: TGTGCCAGCAGTTACGGACAGGGGGTTGAGCAGTACTTC.

V and J are TRBV30 and TRBJ2-1; D possibly matches TRBD1 or TRBD2 (5 bases each). The CDR3 covers 13 residues. The germline V and J ends were trimmed by 3 bases and 10 bases, with 16 bases remaining between them. Looked up from germline, CDR1 is GTSNPN and CDR2 is SVGIG (reference sequence). The DNA of the CDR3 is TGTGCCTGGAGGGAGAGGGGCTTCGGGGAGCAGTTCTTC. This translates into CAWRERGFGEQFF.

The chain links TRBV7-9 to TRBJ2-5; D tentatively reads TRBD1 or TRBD2 (5 bases each). The CDR3 loop spans 14 amino acids. Germline-derived CDR1 and CDR2 are SEHNR and FQNEAQ (reference sequence). Between the trimmed V and J ends, which lost 5 bases and 5 bases, there was a span of 15 bases. The CDR3 nucleotides are TGTGCCAGCAGCGGCCGGGACCCCTTTGAGACCCAGTACTTC. Translation gives CASSGRDPFETQYF. Full variable domain (missing parts from reference TRBV7-9 and TRBJ2-5): DTGVSQNPRHKITKRGQNVTFRCDPISEHNRLYWYRQTLGQGPEFLTYFQNEAQLEKSRLLSDRFSAERPKGSFSTLEIQRTEQGDSAMYLCASSGRDPFETQYFGPGTRLLVL.

V gene TRBV4-2 combines with J gene TRBJ1-2; 7 bases are shared with TRBD1. Germline V gives CDR1 LGHNA, CDR2 YNFKEQ. This CDR3 contains 17 residues. Trimming removed 0 bases from V and 1 base from J; junction bases left unmatched: 8. The CDR3 DNA sequence: TGTGCCAGCAGCCAAGAGAAAACGGGACAGATTAACTATGGCTACACCTTC. It specifies CASSQEKTGQINYGYTF.

The V and J genes are TRBV28 and TRBJ2-7; TRBD2 aligns across 7 bases. Unmatched junction bases numbered 1, after V lost 2 bases and J lost 6 bases. CDR1 is MDHEN and CDR2 is SYDVKM in the germline V gene. The CDR3 is 12 residues long. The CDR3 is CASSLGGGEQYF. The CDR3 region has the DNA TGTGCCAGCAGTTTAGGGGGGGGCGAGCAGTACTTC. Looking up the rest from reference TRBV28 and TRBJ2-7 gives the full variable domain: DVKVTQSSRYLVKRTGEKVFLECVQDMDHENMFWYRQDPGLGLRLIYFSYDVKMKEKGDIPEGYSVSREKKERFSLILESASTNQTSMYLCASSLGGGEQYFGPGTRLTVT.

As concerns this clone: Its ends do not fully match the called genes, so a read error is possible. The chain recombines TRBV4-1 with TRBJ2-4; 9 bases fit TRBD1. This CDR3 contains 17 residues. Germline loops: CDR1 MGHRA, CDR2 YSYEKL. The CDR3: CTSSQEGGQGPKNIQYF. The CDR3 DNA is TGCACCAGCAGCCAAGAGGGGGGACAGGGTCCCAAAAACATTCAGTACTTC.

The chain has TRBV6-6 and TRBJ1-2, with D hard to call. V lost 6 bases and J 2 bases, leaving 10 bases between the germline ends. CDR1 MNHNY and CDR2 SVGAGI come from the germline V gene (reference sequence). This CDR3 has 13 residues. CDR3 residues: CASSKDGNYGYTF. The CDR3, as DNA: TGTGCCAGCAGCAAGGACGGGAACTATGGCTACACCTTC.

The genes are TRBV11-3 and TRBJ2-1; 10 bases agree with TRBD1. The CDR3 is 14 residues long. Trimming removed 5 bases from V and 9 bases from J; junction bases left unmatched: 7. CDR1 is SGHNT, CDR2 YENEEA, per germline. CDR3 nucleotides: TGTGCCAGCAGCCGCGGGACAGGGGATCTTGAGCAGTTCTTC. This codes for CASSRGTGDLEQFF.

V and J are TRBV18 and TRBJ2-1; 12 nucleotides match TRBD2. CDR3 length equals 18 residues. Looked up from germline, CDR1 is KGHSH and CDR2 is LQKENI. J was trimmed by 2 bases and V by 2 bases; bases with no gene match: 7. In DNA, the CDR3 is TGTGCCAGCTCACCAATACTAGCGGGGGGTTCAACCTACAATGAGCAGTTCTTC. Translated, it gives CASSPILAGGSTYNEQFF.

The rearrangement uses TRBV10-3 and TRBJ1-5; D unclear. Trimming took 2 bases from V and 9 from J, leaving 11 bases between them. There are 13 residues in the CDR3. Germline CDR1 is ENHRY and CDR2 is SYGVKD. CDR3 region: CAISENGERPQHF. CDR3 DNA sequence: TGTGCCATCAGTGAGAATGGGGAACGGCCCCAGCATTTT.

This clone is a singleton in its sample. This chain joins TRBV28 and TRBJ2-5; 7 nucleotides agree with TRBD2. J gave up 3 bases and V 5 bases, and 15 bases lay outside the gene matches. The germline CDR1 and CDR2 sequences are MDHEN and SYDVKM. The CDR3 has 17 residues. The CDR3 DNA reads TGTGCCAGCAGTCCACATTCCTTGCGGGGGAATAAAGAGACCCAGTACTTC. Translated: CASSPHSLRGNKETQYF.

The CDR3 DNA reads as TGTGCCACCAGTGATCCCGGACAGGGAGGGCACAATGAGCAGTTCTTC. It specifies CATSDPGQGGHNEQFF. The chain is built from TRBV24-1 and TRBJ2-1; D may be TRBD1 (8 bases). The CDR3 has 16 residues. The germline V gene encodes CDR1 KGHDR and CDR2 SFDVKD. V was pared by 3 bases and J by 5 bases, with 16 bases between.

This clone was picked up one time. The chain combines TRBV5-1 with TRBJ2-3, with no clear D. CDR1 and CDR2 (germline): SGHRS, YFSETQ. CDR3 length: 13 amino acids. V was trimmed by 2 bases and J by 6 bases, leaving 10 bases between them. CDR3 sequence (DNA): TGCGCCAGCAGCTTCGCGGTGTGGGATACGCAGTATTTT. Translated: CASSFAVWDTQYF.

This chain connects TRBV5-1 to TRBJ1-1; no definite D call. The CDR3 sequence is 14 residues long. The germline gives CDR1 SGHRS, CDR2 YFSETQ. Trimming removed 0 bases from V and 4 bases from J, with 10 bases in between. The CDR3 coding sequence is TGCGCCAGCAGCTTGGGAGCGGCCGGCACTGAAGCTTTCTTT. Translating gives CASSLGAAGTEAFF.

This rearrangement joins TRBV4-2 to TRBJ1-1; 8 bases map to TRBD1. The CDR3 totals 20 residues. In germline, CDR1 is LGHNA, CDR2 YNFKEQ. J lost 1 base, V lost 4 bases, and 20 bases had no gene match. As DNA, the CDR3 is TGTGCCAGCAGCCTAATCCTACTCGACAGGGGCGGTGCCGCGAACACTGAAGCTTTCTTT. This gives the protein CASSLILLDRGGAANTEAFF.

This clone occurred once. The rearrangement joins TRBV7-2 to TRBJ2-7; D not resolved. The V and J ends lost 2 bases and 6 bases respectively, with 14 bases between them. Germline V lookup: CDR1 SGHTA, CDR2 FQGNSA. This CDR3 spans 14 amino acids. This chain's CDR3 is CASSLLILRSEQYF. Written as DNA, the CDR3 is TGTGCCAGCAGCTTACTAATCCTTCGGTCCGAGCAGTACTTC.

DNA of the CDR3: TGTGCCAGCTCACGAGAGGGGGGCATGGGTTTGGCTGAAGCTTTCTTT. The encoded protein is CASSREGGMGLAEAFF. The chain employs TRBV18 and TRBJ1-1; D is perhaps TRBD1 (6 bases). The CDR3 spans 16 residues. Germline assignment: CDR1 KGHSH and CDR2 LQKENI. Trimming left V 4 bases short and J 6 bases short, with 21 bases between.